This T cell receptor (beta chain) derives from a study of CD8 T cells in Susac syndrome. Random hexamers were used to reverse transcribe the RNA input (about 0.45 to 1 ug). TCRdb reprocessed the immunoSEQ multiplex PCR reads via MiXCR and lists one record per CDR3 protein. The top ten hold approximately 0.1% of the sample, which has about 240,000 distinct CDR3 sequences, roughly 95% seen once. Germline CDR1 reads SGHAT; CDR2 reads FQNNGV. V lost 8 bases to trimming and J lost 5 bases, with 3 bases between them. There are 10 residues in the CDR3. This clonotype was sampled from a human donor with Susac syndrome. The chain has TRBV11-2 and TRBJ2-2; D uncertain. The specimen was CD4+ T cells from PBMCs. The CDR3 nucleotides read TGTGCCAGCCGAACCGGGGAGCTGTTTTTT. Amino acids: CASRTGELFF.